The 13 T cell receptor beta chains presented below share a single source sample, sequenced in a study of blood T cell repertoires in COVID-19. The assay was immunoSEQ multiplex PCR, and TCRdb's table has in-frame clones only and misses some. The profile covers about 190,000 clones, with roughly four fifths appearing a single time and about 4.9% taken by the ten largest. What was sequenced was peripheral blood. The receptors were sampled from a woman aged 25 to 39 with acute or convalescent COVID-19.

The chain carries TRBV18 and TRBJ2-1; the D gene is possibly TRBD1 (6 bases). V was clipped by 1 base and J by 2 bases, with 9 bases between them. The CDR3 is 15 amino acids. CDR1 KGHSH and CDR2 LQKENI come from the germline V gene. DNA of the CDR3: TGTGCCAGCTCACCACAGGGGGATACCTACAATGAGCAGTTCTTC. Amino acid sequence: CASSPQGDTYNEQFF.

The rearrangement joins TRBV30 to TRBJ2-7; D is perhaps TRBD1 (6 bases). This CDR3 contains 13 residues. V lost 4 bases and J lost 7, with 17 bases in between. Germline-derived CDR1 and CDR2 are GTSNPN and SVGIG (reference sequence). The CDR3 region is CAWIGQHPGEQYF. The CDR3 bases are TGTGCCTGGATCGGACAGCACCCGGGAGAGCAGTACTTC.

The V call is TRBV2, the J call TRBJ2-4, with a weak D call TRBD2 (6 bases). The CDR3 runs 17 residues. V lost 1 base, J lost 0 bases, and 13 bases lay in between. The V gene's germline CDR1 is SNHLY and CDR2 FYNNEI. The CDR3 DNA reads as TGTGCCAGCAGTGAAGGAGTAGGGAGGTTAGCCAAAAACATTCAGTACTTC. Translation: CASSEGVGRLAKNIQYF.

The rearrangement joins TRBV27 to TRBJ2-7; TRBD2 matches 9 bases. The length of the CDR3 is 13 residues. Germline assignment: CDR1 MNHEY and CDR2 SMNVEV (reference sequence). V was clipped by 6 bases and J by 4 bases; unmatched bases: 4. The CDR3 DNA follows: TGTGCCAGCAGCGGACTAGCGAGGTACGAGCAGTACTTC. Translation gives CASSGLARYEQYF.

The V call is TRBV18, the J call TRBJ2-5, with D perhaps matching TRBD1 (6 bases). Trimming pared 2 bases from V and 5 bases from J, leaving 12 bases between. Looked up from germline, CDR1 is KGHSH and CDR2 is LQKENI. This CDR3 spans 14 amino acids. Here the CDR3 reads CASSPRGQGETQYF. The CDR3 coding sequence is TGTGCCAGCTCACCAAGGGGCCAGGGGGAGACCCAGTACTTC.

This clone occurred many times. The chain is built from TRBV5-6 and TRBJ1-6; D may be TRBD1 (6 bases). The V end lost 2 bases, the J end lost 5 bases, and 8 bases lay between the germline ends. CDR1 and CDR2 (germline): SGHDT, YYEEEE. CDR3 length equals 14 residues. CDR3 DNA sequence: TGTGCCAGCAGCTTTGGACAGAATAATTCACCCCTCCACTTT. It is translated as CASSFGQNNSPLHF.

V usage is TRBV12-3 or TRBV12-4 and J usage is TRBJ2-7, with D perhaps matching TRBD1 (6 bases). The ends were cut back, 6 bases at V and 7 bases at J, with 13 bases in the middle. CDR3 length: 12 amino acids. The CDR3 here is CASRPRGREQYF. DNA of the CDR3: TGTGCCAGCAGGCCTAGGGGGAGAGAGCAGTACTTC.

V and J are TRBV27 and TRBJ1-1; D is undetermined. Trimming took 7 bases from V and 1 from J, leaving 16 bases between them. Germline values: CDR1 MNHEY, CDR2 SMNVEV (reference sequence). There are 15 residues in the CDR3. The CDR3 nucleotides read TGTGCCAGCATTCCCCTGTCCGGAGGGAACACTGAAGCTTTCTTT. It encodes CASIPLSGGNTEAFF.

The CDR3 spells CASSHDAGPSKATQYF. The DNA of the CDR3 is TGTGCCAGCAGCCACGACGCAGGGCCATCGAAGGCGACCCAGTACTTC. The V call is TRBV4-2, the J call TRBJ2-5; D perhaps matches TRBD1 (5 bases). Per the germline V gene, CDR1 is LGHNA and CDR2 is YNFKEQ. This CDR3 comprises 16 residues. Trimming pared 3 bases from V and 7 bases from J, leaving 21 bases between.

The table lists this clone with a few counts. This chain links TRBV7-2 with TRBJ2-6, with D possibly TRBD2 on 6 matching bases. Trimming shortened V by 0 bases and J by 4 bases, and 13 bases separated the two germline ends. The germline gives CDR1 SGHTA, CDR2 FQGNSA. This CDR3 contains 17 residues. In nucleotides, the CDR3 is TGTGCCAGCAGCTTAGCAGGGTCGGGAGCGGGGGCCAACGTCCTGACTTTC. This sequence encodes CASSLAGSGAGANVLTF. The full variable domain, in which reference TRBV7-2 and TRBJ2-6 provide the parts outside the CDR3, is GAGVSQSPSNKVTEKGKDVELRCDPISGHTALYWYRQSLGQGLEFLIYFQGNSAPDKSGLPSDRFSAERTGGSVSTLTIQRTQQEDSAVYLCASSLAGSGAGANVLTFGAGSRLTVL.

The chain carries TRBV9 and TRBJ1-2; D uncertain. From germline, CDR1 is SGDLS and CDR2 YYNGEE. Trimming cost V 2 bases and J 6 bases, with 11 bases left between them. The CDR3 extends over 13 amino acids. CDR3 amino acids: CASSVSPLDGYTF. Written as DNA, the CDR3 is TGTGCCAGCAGCGTTTCCCCTTTAGATGGCTACACCTTC.

The chain links TRBV19 to TRBJ2-7; 10 bases are shared with TRBD2. Losses at the gene ends were 3 bases for V and 4 bases for J; bases not matched to a gene: 9. Germline V gene sequence: CDR1 LNHDA, CDR2 SQIVND (reference sequence). This CDR3 spans 16 amino acids. CDR3 sequence (DNA): TGTGCCAGTAGTATCCGGCGGGGAGCGGGAGGGTACGAGCAGTACTTC. Amino acids: CASSIRRGAGGYEQYF.

This chain uses TRBV7-2 with TRBJ2-3; D possibly corresponds to TRBD2 (6 bases). Trimming took 0 bases from V and 2 from J, leaving 15 bases between them. The length of the CDR3 is 17 residues. Germline V gene lookup returns CDR1 SGHTA and CDR2 FQGNSA. The CDR3 coding sequence is TGTGCCAGCAGCTTAGCGCCGGACGCGGGGTACACAGATACGCAGTATTTT. Protein sequence: CASSLAPDAGYTDTQYF.